Shown below are 16 T cell receptor beta chains from a single sample sequenced in a study of blood T cells in healthy people across ages. Primed by a sample-barcoded 5' primer and a J-beta primer mix, a second PCR proceeded for 7 to 11 cycles. A single record per CDR3 protein comes from TCRdb applying MiXCR to the 5' RACE reads. The data hold some 930,000 distinct CDR3 sequences, with almost 30% observed a single time. In addition, the sample was reused for a study of T cells of mothers and their children.

Material: blood. These receptors came from a middle-aged woman in good health.

The chain links TRBV6-2 or TRBV6-3 to TRBJ1-1; D not resolved. Germline CDR1 reads MNHEY; CDR2 reads SVGEGT. The CDR3 extends over 13 amino acids. Trimming left V 6 bases short and J 1 base short, with 9 bases between. DNA of the CDR3: TGTGCCAGCAGGAGACAATCGAACACTGAAGCTTTCTTT. This codes for CASRRQSNTEAFF.

The chain carries TRBV11-3 and TRBJ2-1; perhaps TRBD1 as D (6 bases). With 3 bases removed from V and 5 bases from J, the gap between germline ends came to 20 bases. CDR1 and CDR2 (germline): SGHNT, YENEEA. The CDR3 is 17 amino acids. This chain's CDR3 is CASSLGTGRGSHNEQFF. The CDR3 coding sequence is TGTGCCAGCAGCTTGGGTACCGGCAGGGGCAGTCACAATGAGCAGTTCTTC.

About this clonotype: One base away lies a much larger clone, so this may be a sequencing read error. This chain connects TRBV2 to TRBJ2-7; D is uncertain. The CDR3 has 14 residues. CDR1 is SNHLY and CDR2 is FYNNEI in the germline V gene. V lost 4 bases to trimming and J lost 0 bases, with 10 bases between them. This chain's CDR3 is CASSGGPYSYEQYF. In nucleotides, the CDR3 is TGTGCCAGCAGTGGAGGTCCCTACTCCTACGAGCAGTACTTC.

The table lists this clonotype with many counts. The chain couples TRBV29-1 to TRBJ2-7; TRBD2 might be the D (6 bases). From germline, CDR1 is SQVTM and CDR2 ANQGSEA. The CDR3 contains 12 residues. V gave up 5 bases and J gave up 3 bases, with 11 bases separating them. CDR3 coding DNA: TGCAGCGTTCGTATGGGGGGCTACGAGCAGTACTTC. Its protein is CSVRMGGYEQYF.

The genes are TRBV11-1 and TRBJ2-2, with D hard to call. The CDR3 loop spans 13 amino acids. CDR1 is SGHAT and CDR2 is FQDESV in the germline V gene (reference sequence). V lost 1 base and J 6 bases, leaving 6 bases between the germline ends. The chain's CDR3 is CASSLVSSGELFF. DNA of the CDR3: TGTGCCAGCAGCTTAGTAAGCTCCGGGGAGCTGTTTTTT.

This clonotype was counted a few times. The chain joins TRBV3-1 to TRBJ2-7, with D possibly TRBD2 on 6 matching bases. The germline gives CDR1 LGHDT, CDR2 YNNKEL (reference sequence). The CDR3 consists of 14 residues. V was cut by 4 bases and J by 5 bases, with 15 bases left in between. The CDR3, as DNA: TGTGCCAGCAGCCCCTCGGGACTGCCGAACGAGCAGTACTTC. Its translation: CASSPSGLPNEQYF.

In its sample, this clonotype was seen a few times. The chain links TRBV7-8 to TRBJ2-5; the D gene is possibly TRBD2 (6 bases). This CDR3 spans 11 amino acids. Germline V lookup: CDR1 SGHVS, CDR2 FQNEAQ. V was pared by 5 bases and J by 13 bases, with 14 bases between. In DNA, the CDR3 is TGTGCCAGCAGCCCCCGGGACTTGTTGTACTTC. Its protein product is CASSPRDLLYF.

V is TRBV7-3 and J is TRBJ2-3; either TRBD1 or TRBD2 may supply D (5 bases each). CDR3 length: 16 residues. Trimming pared 1 base from V and 2 bases from J, leaving 13 bases between. Germline V lookup: CDR1 SGHTA, CDR2 FQGTGA. The CDR3 DNA sequence: TGTGCCAGCAGCTTAAATCCGGGACGGGCCACAGATACGCAGTATTTT. Translation: CASSLNPGRATDTQYF.

This clonotype has a handful of counts. The chain is built from TRBV28 and TRBJ2-4; D not certain. Per germline, CDR1 MDHEN and CDR2 SYDVKM. The CDR3 is 13 amino acids. V lost 2 bases, J lost 13 bases, and 15 bases lay in between. CDR3 DNA sequence: TGTGCCAGCAGTTTAGACCCCAACCAGCTCCAGTACTTC. As protein: CASSLDPNQLQYF.

This clonotype was observed a handful of times. The chain recombines TRBV20-1 with TRBJ2-1, with 8 bases fitting TRBD2. The CDR3 runs to 12 residues. With V trimmed by 5 bases and J by 8 bases, 5 bases remained unmatched. Per the germline V gene, CDR1 is DFQATT and CDR2 is SNEGSKA (reference sequence). CDR3 residues: CSAPRTSYEQFF. CDR3 sequence (DNA): TGCAGTGCTCCCCGGACTAGCTATGAGCAGTTCTTC.

This clonotype was detected many times. The J gene is TRBJ1-2, the V gene TRBV29-1, with D unclear. Between the trimmed V and J ends, which lost 0 bases and 0 bases, there was a span of 14 bases. The CDR3 contains 16 residues. From germline, CDR1 is SQVTM and CDR2 ANQGSEA. DNA of the CDR3: TGCAGCGTTGAAGATCGGCCCGGACTGACTAACTATGGCTACACCTTC. It yields the protein CSVEDRPGLTNYGYTF.

This sequence joins TRBV20-1 and TRBJ1-6, with D maybe TRBD1 (6 bases). CDR3 length: 17 amino acids. The germline CDR1 and CDR2 sequences are DFQATT and SNEGSKA (reference sequence). V was cut by 5 bases and J by 0 bases, with 17 bases left in between. The DNA of the CDR3 is TGCAGTGCTTCCGAGGGGGGGCTCAGCTCCTATAATTCACCCCTCCACTTT. Translating gives CSASEGGLSSYNSPLHF.

This clonotype occurred a few times. V usage is TRBV11-2 and J usage is TRBJ2-7; 7 bases map to TRBD1. Looked up from germline, CDR1 is SGHAT and CDR2 is FQNNGV. V was clipped by 1 base and J by 7 bases; unmatched bases: 4. CDR3 length: 13 amino acids. CDR3 sequence: CASSLGQGVEQYF. The CDR3 DNA reads TGTGCCAGCAGCTTAGGACAGGGTGTAGAGCAGTACTTC.

The chain recombines TRBV6-5 with TRBJ2-1, with D possibly matching TRBD1 (7 bases). The CDR3 is made up of 15 amino acids. The germline V and J ends were trimmed by 6 bases and 6 bases, with 18 bases remaining between them. The germline V gene has CDR1 MNHEY and CDR2 SVGAGI. CDR3 amino acids: CASSAQGGKGNEQFF. DNA of the CDR3: TGTGCCAGCAGCGCGCAGGGGGGCAAGGGCAATGAGCAGTTCTTC.

The sample holds many counts of this clonotype. The gene calls are TRBV7-9 and TRBJ2-7; D ambiguous. Trimming removed 10 bases from V and 5 bases from J, with 21 bases in between. This CDR3 comprises 14 residues. Germline values: CDR1 SEHNR, CDR2 FQNEAQ (reference sequence). CDR3 region: CATTPGRKEDEQYF. The CDR3 DNA follows: TGTGCCACAACTCCGGGTCGGAAAGAGGACGAGCAGTACTTC.

This clonotype was counted only a few times. This chain joins TRBV6-1 and TRBJ2-1; perhaps D is TRBD1 or TRBD2 (5 bases each). The germline gives CDR1 MNHNS, CDR2 SASEGT. The CDR3 extends over 15 amino acids. V dropped 0 bases and J dropped 7 bases, with 13 bases sitting between them. CDR3 sequence reads: CASSEAATGGNEQFF. CDR3 in DNA: TGTGCCAGCAGTGAAGCGGCAACAGGAGGAAATGAGCAGTTCTTC.